Following are 22 T cell receptor beta chains from one sample sequenced in a study of T-cell memory formation after mild COVID-19. TCRdb called the 5' RACE reads again in MiXCR, with one record for every CDR3 protein. The sample lists tens of thousands of distinct CDR3 sequences, 6% to 8.5% seen once, with approximately 0.74% in the top ten. Source material: PBMCs or a T cell subset sorted from them (not recorded which). The origin of the receptors is an adult who had mild COVID-19 (a few samples of this study predate the infection). Cell type and time point are not known.

The V gene is TRBV12-3 or TRBV12-4, the J gene TRBJ2-1; 7 nucleotides line up with TRBD2. CDR3 length: 16 amino acids. V was pared by 1 base and J by 5 bases, with 8 bases of the junction left unmatched. CDR3 protein: CASSLVFGGGDNEQFF. DNA for the CDR3: TGTGCCAGCAGTTTAGTTTTTGGTGGGGGGGACAATGAGCAGTTCTTC.

The V call is TRBV6-1, the J call TRBJ2-7; a possible D gene is TRBD2 (5 bases). The CDR3 has 15 residues. Trimming shortened V by 4 bases and J by 6 bases, and 19 bases separated the two germline ends. The germline gives CDR1 MNHNS, CDR2 SASEGT. The CDR3 nucleotides are TGTGCCAGCAGTGGCCCCGCGGGCGGCCTCCTCGAGCAGTACTTC. The encoded protein is CASSGPAGGLLEQYF.

V usage is TRBV9 and J usage is TRBJ2-7; D tentatively fits TRBD1 or TRBD2 (7 bases each). The germline V gene encodes CDR1 SGDLS and CDR2 YYNGEE. Trimming left V 4 bases short and J 3 bases short, with 29 bases between. CDR3 length: 19 residues. The CDR3 DNA follows: TGTGCCAGCAGCCCACCAGCGGGGCGGGGAGGGGGCTTGGTCTACGAGCAGTACTTC. Its translation: CASSPPAGRGGGLVYEQYF. The whole variable domain, filled in from reference TRBV9 and TRBJ2-7, reads DSGVTQTPKHLITATGQRVTLRCSPRSGDLSVYWYQQSLDQGLQFLIQYYNGEERAKGNILERFSAQQFPDLHSELNLSSLELGDSALYFCASSPPAGRGGGLVYEQYFGPGTRLTVT.

This clonotype was recorded at least ten times. The chain is built from TRBV7-9 and TRBJ2-2, with D tentatively TRBD1 (6 bases). Trimming took off 2 bases at V and 4 bases at J, with 17 bases between the two ends. Germline lookup yields CDR1 SEHNR and CDR2 FQNEAQ (reference sequence). The CDR3 is 17 residues long. In DNA form, the CDR3 reads TGTGCCAGCAGCTTAAACCGGGACAAGGACTTCACCGGGGAGCTGTTTTTT. Amino acids: CASSLNRDKDFTGELFF.

The chain combines TRBV9 with TRBJ2-7; 9 bases agree with TRBD1. Trimming cost V 0 bases and J 6 bases; bases outside gene matches: 1. The germline CDR1 and CDR2 sequences are SGDLS and YYNGEE. The CDR3 loop spans 13 amino acids. CDR3 sequence: CASSVETGGEQYF. The CDR3 DNA is TGTGCCAGCAGCGTAGAGACAGGGGGCGAGCAGTACTTC.

The chain couples TRBV9 to TRBJ1-1, with a possible D match to TRBD1 (5 bases). The germline V gene encodes CDR1 SGDLS and CDR2 YYNGEE. Trimming took off 0 bases at V and 3 bases at J, with 12 bases between the two ends. The CDR3 consists of 15 residues. The CDR3 spells CASSVVGQGDTEAFF. The CDR3 nucleotides read TGTGCCAGCAGCGTAGTTGGTCAGGGAGACACTGAAGCTTTCTTT.

This clonotype was recorded many times. The V gene is TRBV25-1, the J gene TRBJ2-1; 7 bases are shared with TRBD2. The CDR3 spans 15 residues. Germline CDR1 is MGHDK and CDR2 is SYGVNS. Losses at the gene ends were 6 bases for V and 7 bases for J; bases not matched to a gene: 12. The CDR3 loop reads CASRPGGRGRNEQFF. The CDR3 region has the DNA TGTGCCAGCAGACCAGGCGGCCGCGGGAGAAATGAGCAGTTCTTC.

As for this clonotype: It may be a read error: a sequence one base away is much more abundant. V usage is TRBV5-4 and J usage is TRBJ2-3, with D unresolved. CDR1 SGHNT and CDR2 YYREEE come from the germline V gene (reference sequence). Trimming shortened V by 3 bases and J by 1 base, and 9 bases separated the two germline ends. CDR3 length: 14 amino acids. CDR3 in DNA: TGTGCCAGCAGCTCATCCTCCGGCACAGATACGCAGTATTTT. This encodes CASSSSSGTDTQYF.

This clonotype came up many times. The chain has TRBV5-4 and TRBJ1-2; TRBD1 matches 12 bases. J was trimmed by 2 bases and V by 3 bases; bases with no gene match: 8. The V gene's germline CDR1 is SGHNT and CDR2 YYREEE (reference sequence). The CDR3 covers 17 residues. CDR3 coding DNA: TGTGCCAGCAGCTCATCAACTGGGACAGGGGGCAACTATGGCTACACCTTC. This sequence encodes CASSSSTGTGGNYGYTF.

The rearrangement uses TRBV6-4 and TRBJ2-1, with D perhaps TRBD2 (6 bases). From germline, CDR1 is MRHNA and CDR2 SNTAGT. The CDR3 loop spans 12 amino acids. Trimming took off 6 bases at V and 9 bases at J, with 12 bases between the two ends. The chain's CDR3 is CASRPMGGEQFF. CDR3 nucleotides: TGTGCCAGCAGGCCCATGGGGGGTGAGCAGTTCTTC.

This clonotype was detected ten times or more. The V gene is TRBV20-1, the J gene TRBJ2-5; D might be TRBD1 (6 bases). Germline lookup yields CDR1 DFQATT and CDR2 SNEGSKA (reference sequence). Trimming shortened V by 1 base and J by 6 bases, and 27 bases separated the two germline ends. CDR3 length: 18 amino acids. In nucleotides, the CDR3 is TGCAGTGCTAGAGGGGGAAAACCGGGACACAGGTTCGACCAGACCCAGTACTTC. Amino acid sequence: CSARGGKPGHRFDQTQYF.

The rearrangement links TRBV6-1 to TRBJ2-2, with D perhaps TRBD1 or TRBD2 (5 bases each). CDR1 is MNHNS and CDR2 is SASEGT in the germline V gene. CDR3 size: 14 residues. V lost 4 bases to trimming and J lost 3 bases, with 9 bases between them. This chain's CDR3 is CASSGGRYTGELFF. CDR3 nucleotides: TGTGCCAGCAGTGGGGGACGTTACACCGGGGAGCTGTTTTTT.

The chain carries TRBV18 and TRBJ2-1, with TRBD2 matching over 14 bases. The CDR3 runs to 18 residues. The germline CDR1 and CDR2 sequences are KGHSH and LQKENI. Trimming cost V 3 bases and J 0 bases; bases outside gene matches: 4. CDR3 bases: TGTGCCAGCTCACCTCAAGGACTAGCGGGGGGCTCCTACAATGAGCAGTTCTTC. The encoded protein is CASSPQGLAGGSYNEQFF.

To note about this clonotype: A single base separates this from a much larger clone, so it may be a read error. The chain is built from TRBV4-1 and TRBJ2-3; tentatively, D is TRBD1 (6 bases). The CDR3 totals 14 residues. V was cut by 7 bases and J by 3 bases, with 14 bases left in between. CDR1 is MGHRA and CDR2 is YSYEKL in the germline V gene. CDR3 coding DNA: TGCGCCAGCATTCGGGCAGGGGTGACAGATACGCAGTATTTT. Its protein is CASIRAGVTDTQYF.

This clonotype has only a few counts. The chain recombines TRBV29-1 with TRBJ1-6; TRBD1 matches 9 bases. The CDR3 sequence is 13 residues long. Trimming removed 5 bases from V and 6 bases from J; junction bases left unmatched: 2. Germline values: CDR1 SQVTM, CDR2 ANQGSEA. CDR3 bases: TGCAGCGTTCGGACAGGGGCTAATTCACCCCTCCACTTT. Protein product: CSVRTGANSPLHF.

This clonotype was seen ten or more times. The chain joins TRBV7-9 to TRBJ1-4, with 7 bases aligning to TRBD1. V dropped 11 bases and J dropped 2; count of bases not matched to a gene: 5. The CDR3 length is 13 residues. Germline-derived CDR1 and CDR2 are SEHNR and FQNEAQ (reference sequence). The CDR3 is CASRQGTNEKLFF. CDR3 nucleotides: TGTGCCTCGCGACAGGGTACTAATGAAAAACTGTTTTTT.

This clonotype occurred many times. The chain carries TRBV5-1 and TRBJ2-5, with 9 nucleotides matching TRBD1. The CDR3 has 16 residues. V gave up 3 bases and J gave up 4 bases; unmatched junction bases: 10. Germline V gene sequence: CDR1 SGHRS, CDR2 YFSETQ. CDR3 DNA: TGCGCCAGCAGCTCTCCCGGGACAGGGTTAGGAGAGACCCAGTACTTC. This encodes CASSSPGTGLGETQYF. Complete variable domain (other parts from reference TRBV5-1 and TRBJ2-5): KAGVTQTPRYLIKTRGQQVTLSCSPISGHRSVSWYQQTPGQGLQFLFEYFSETQRNKGNFPGRFSGRQFSNSRSEMNVSTLELGDSALYLCASSSPGTGLGETQYFGPGTRLLVL.

This clonotype occurred many times. The V and J genes are TRBV24-1 and TRBJ2-1; TRBD1 aligns across 12 bases. Germline CDR1 and CDR2: KGHDR and SFDVKD. V lost 4 bases to trimming and J lost 6 bases; unmatched junction nucleotides: 6. This CDR3 region has 16 residues. CDR3 sequence: CATSDPGTGGSNEQFF. The DNA of the CDR3 is TGTGCCACCAGTGACCCCGGGACAGGGGGCTCCAATGAGCAGTTCTTC.

This clonotype came up a few times. This chain uses TRBV12-3 or TRBV12-4 with TRBJ1-2; 10 bases agree with TRBD1. Germline trimming cut 3 bases from V and 5 bases from J; bases unmatched to any gene: 6. CDR3 size: 15 residues. CDR3 amino acids: CASSLGTGASYGYTF. The CDR3 bases are TGTGCCAGCAGTTTGGGGACAGGGGCTTCGTATGGCTACACCTTC.

This chain links TRBV5-1 with TRBJ1-4, with D perhaps TRBD1 (6 bases). The CDR3 loop spans 16 amino acids. CDR1 and CDR2 from the germline V gene are SGHRS and YFSETQ. The V and J ends lost 4 bases and 0 bases respectively, with 13 bases between them. DNA for the CDR3: TGCGCCAGCAGCATCGACAGGCGATCAACTAATGAAAAACTGTTTTTT. Encoded protein: CASSIDRRSTNEKLFF.

This clonotype came up a few times. This chain joins TRBV5-6 and TRBJ2-5; a weak D match, TRBD1 (5 bases). Germline CDR1 reads SGHDT; CDR2 reads YYEEEE. The V and J ends lost 5 bases and 2 bases respectively, with 16 bases between them. The CDR3 is 15 amino acids. The DNA of the CDR3 is TGTGCCAGCAGTCCCCTTGGTGGGGCTCAAGAGACCCAGTACTTC. This codes for CASSPLGGAQETQYF.

This clonotype was observed a few times. The rearrangement uses TRBV12-3 or TRBV12-4 and TRBJ1-2; D gene ambiguous. The V end was cut by 6 bases, the J end by 5 bases, with 16 bases between. This CDR3 has 14 amino acids. CDR3 sequence: CASSPQGLGYGYTF. CDR3 bases: TGTGCCAGCAGCCCACAAGGGCTTGGATATGGCTACACCTTC.